This T cell receptor beta chain emerged from a study of T-cell reconstitution after alpha-beta-depleted transplantation in children. Many counts were recorded for this clonotype. Preparing the TCRbeta library involved the use of unique molecular identifiers. Each CDR3 protein gets one entry after TCRdb re-called the PCR reads with MiXCR. Seen here are roughly 89,000 distinct CDR3 sequences, 9.5% to 15% observed once, and the top ten hold approximately 15%. CDR3 length equals 11 residues. CDR1 and CDR2 from the germline V gene are SGHKS and YYEKEE (reference sequence). Trimming removed 1 base at V and 4 bases at J, with 3 bases between.

The V gene is TRBV5-5, the J gene TRBJ2-7; D is ambiguous. The source is a human donor who donated a stem cell graft to a child with inherited bone marrow failure. The sample consisted of PBMCs from the stem cell graft donor, taken from the stem cell graft. The CDR3, as DNA: TGTGCCAGCAGCTTGTTTTACGAGCAGTACTTC. This translates into CASSLFYEQYF.